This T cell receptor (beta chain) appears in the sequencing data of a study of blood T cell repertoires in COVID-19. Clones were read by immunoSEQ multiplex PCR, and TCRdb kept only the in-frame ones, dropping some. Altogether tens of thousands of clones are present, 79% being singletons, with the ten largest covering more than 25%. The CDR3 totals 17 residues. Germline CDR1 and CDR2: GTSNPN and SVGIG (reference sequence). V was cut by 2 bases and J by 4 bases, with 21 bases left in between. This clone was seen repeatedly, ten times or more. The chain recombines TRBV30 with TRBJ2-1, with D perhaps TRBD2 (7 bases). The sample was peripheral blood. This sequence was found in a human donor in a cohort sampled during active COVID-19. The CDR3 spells CAWSKKRAGGLYNEQFF. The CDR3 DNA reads TGTGCCTGGAGTAAGAAACGGGCCGGGGGGCTATACAATGAGCAGTTCTTC. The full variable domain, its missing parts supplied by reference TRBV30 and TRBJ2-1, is SQTIHQWPATLVQPVGSPLSLECTVEGTSNPNLYWYRQAAGRGLQLLFYSVGIGQISSEVPQNLSASRPQDRQFILSSKKLLLSDSGFYLCAWSKKRAGGLYNEQFFGPGTRLTVL.